The 25 T cell receptor beta chains below were found in one sample sequenced in a study of post-analysis software for immune sequencing data. TCR beta cDNA libraries had unique molecular identifiers. TCRdb used MiXCR to reprocess the PCR reads, holding one entry per CDR3 protein. The sample comprises under 900,000 distinct CDR3 sequences, approximately 53% of which are singletons, and 4.6% rests with the top ten. Overall study results and limits: Relative to controls, patients had 4 or 5 TRBV segments at higher frequency, with TRBV5-6, TRBV5-1 and TRBV20-1 among these.

Their specific antigens are unknown. The specimen was blood. The receptor set was obtained from a girl between 10 and 17 years old with multiple sclerosis.

This clonotype has more than one count but fewer than ten. The CDR3 protein is CASSEQGDVYNEQFF. In DNA, the CDR3 is TGTGCCAGCAGTGAACAGGGGGACGTTTACAATGAGCAGTTCTTC. The chain combines TRBV25-1 with TRBJ2-1; 7 bases match TRBD1. Germline values: CDR1 MGHDK, CDR2 SYGVNS. The junction had 5 bases not matched to a gene; V was cut back by 2 bases and J by 4 bases. The CDR3 contains 15 residues.

V usage is TRBV5-1 and J usage is TRBJ2-7; D might be TRBD2 (6 bases). With 0 bases removed from V and 7 bases from J, the gap between germline ends came to 17 bases. The length of the CDR3 is 15 residues. Germline values: CDR1 SGHRS, CDR2 YFSETQ. The CDR3 region has the DNA TGCGCCAGCAGCTTGGCCCAACTAGCCAGCGGGGAGCAGTACTTC. Translation: CASSLAQLASGEQYF.

The chain employs TRBV7-6 and TRBJ2-4; TRBD1 aligns across 7 bases. The J call may not be correct, given that the DNA end is closer to TRBJ2-7. The germline gives CDR1 SGHVS, CDR2 FNYEAQ. The CDR3 has 14 residues. The CDR3 loop is CASSLGQIQLEQYF. The CDR3 DNA sequence: TGTGCCAGCAGCCTGGGACAGATCCAGCTCGAGCAGTACTTC.

Note on this clonotype: At one boundary the junction diverges from the germline segment, which might be a read error. The V call is TRBV4-1, the J call TRBJ2-3, with 10 bases aligning to TRBD2. CDR1 MGHRA and CDR2 YSYEKL come from the germline V gene. CDR3 length: 15 amino acids. The DNA of the CDR3 is TGTGCCAGCAGCCAAGGACTAGCGGGCACAGATACGCAGTATTTT. As protein: CASSQGLAGTDTQYF.

This chain joins TRBV20-1 and TRBJ1-2, with D tentatively TRBD1 (6 bases). V dropped 5 bases and J dropped 7 bases, with 20 bases sitting between them. The CDR3 is 14 amino acids. CDR1 and CDR2 (germline): DFQATT, SNEGSKA (reference sequence). The CDR3 nucleotides are TGCAGTGCTGACTCAAACGGGGGCTTCGGTGGCTACACCTTC. It specifies CSADSNGGFGGYTF.

This chain uses TRBV5-1 with TRBJ2-1; tentatively, D is TRBD1 (6 bases). Trimming removed 1 base at V and 9 bases at J, with 20 bases between. Germline loops: CDR1 SGHRS, CDR2 YFSETQ. CDR3 length: 16 residues. CDR3: CASSLQGSYRNSEQFF. CDR3 DNA: TGCGCCAGCAGCTTGCAGGGGTCTTACCGCAACAGTGAGCAGTTCTTC.

This clonotype was seen a handful of times. In DNA, the CDR3 is TGCAGTGCTAGAGATATGGCGGGGGGCAATGAGCAGTTCTTC. Encoded protein: CSARDMAGGNEQFF. The chain combines TRBV20-1 with TRBJ2-1, with 8 nucleotides matching TRBD2. CDR1 and CDR2 (germline): DFQATT, SNEGSKA (reference sequence). This CDR3 contains 14 residues. The V gene end was trimmed by 0 bases and the J gene end by 6 bases; junction bases not matched to a gene: 4.

This chain uses TRBV29-1 with TRBJ2-1; TRBD1 agrees at 10 bases. CDR3 length equals 14 residues. With 6 bases clipped from V and 7 bases from J, the junction kept 9 bases outside the gene matches. Germline CDR1 reads SQVTM; CDR2 reads ANQGSEA. The CDR3 sequence is CSVRDRGLVNEQFF. The CDR3 coding sequence is TGCAGCGTCCGGGACAGGGGATTGGTAAATGAGCAGTTCTTC.

This clonotype appeared a few times. The rearrangement links TRBV29-1 to TRBJ2-3, with D perhaps being TRBD1 or TRBD2 (5 bases each). The CDR3 length is 13 residues. Trimming removed 6 bases at V and 5 bases at J, with 15 bases between. Germline lookup yields CDR1 SQVTM and CDR2 ANQGSEA. This chain's CDR3 is CSVKLRAGDTQYF. DNA for the CDR3: TGCAGCGTAAAACTCAGGGCGGGAGATACGCAGTATTTT.

The chain carries TRBV20-1 and TRBJ2-7, with D perhaps TRBD1 (6 bases). The V gene's germline CDR1 is DFQATT and CDR2 SNEGSKA (reference sequence). Trimming left V 0 bases short and J 0 bases short, with 9 bases between. This CDR3 comprises 14 residues. In DNA form, the CDR3 reads TGCAGTGCTAGAGATCTGGGGGCCTCCTACGAGCAGTACTTC. This sequence encodes CSARDLGASYEQYF.

The rearrangement joins TRBV12-3 or TRBV12-4 to TRBJ2-5, with TRBD2 matching 9 bases. This CDR3 has 14 amino acids. V shed 7 bases and J 8 bases; nucleotides not matched to a gene: 11. The DNA of the CDR3 is TGTGCCAGCAACCCCTGGGTAGCGGGAGTAACCCAGTACTTC. Its protein is CASNPWVAGVTQYF.

The chain has TRBV25-1 and TRBJ1-1, with 9 positions matching TRBD1. The length of the CDR3 is 16 residues. Germline assignment: CDR1 MGHDK and CDR2 SYGVNS. V was clipped by 4 bases and J by 1 base; unmatched bases: 7. The CDR3 here is CASSAYRGQRNTEAFF. The CDR3 DNA follows: TGTGCCAGCAGTGCTTACAGGGGGCAGAGGAACACTGAAGCTTTCTTT.

This clonotype was picked up a small number of times. Germline is not matched at one junction end, which may reflect a read error. This chain connects TRBV27 to TRBJ1-5; tentatively, D is TRBD1 (5 bases). Looked up from germline, CDR1 is MNHEY and CDR2 is SMNVEV (reference sequence). The CDR3 is 14 amino acids. The CDR3 spells CASSPGTANRPQHF. CDR3 nucleotide sequence: TGTGCCAGCAGTCCCGGGACCGCTAATCGGCCCCAGCATTTT.

V and J are TRBV6-5 and TRBJ1-2, with 7 bases aligning to TRBD1. With 4 bases clipped from V and 4 bases from J, the junction kept 9 bases outside the gene matches. The CDR3 loop spans 15 amino acids. The germline CDR1 and CDR2 sequences are MNHEY and SVGAGI. The CDR3 is CASSFSGAGGYGYTF. DNA for the CDR3: TGTGCCAGCAGTTTCTCAGGGGCAGGGGGCTATGGCTACACCTTC.

The genes are TRBV7-6 and TRBJ2-2; possible D gene TRBD2, 6 bases. CDR1 is SGHVS, CDR2 FNYEAQ, per germline. This CDR3 is built from 15 residues. V was cut by 5 bases and J by 0 bases, with 10 bases left in between. The CDR3 nucleotides are TGTGCCAGCAGCCTAGGCGGGACGAACACCGGGGAGCTGTTTTTT. Translating it yields CASSLGGTNTGELFF.

This clonotype showed up just a few times. The CDR3 sequence: CASSLSPHYGYTF. The CDR3 DNA sequence: TGTGCCAGCAGCTTATCACCCCACTATGGCTACACCTTC. This rearrangement joins TRBV7-2 to TRBJ1-2, with D hard to call. The CDR3 sequence is 13 residues long. Between the trimmed V and J ends, which lost 2 bases and 3 bases, there was a span of 7 bases. Germline-derived CDR1 and CDR2 are SGHTA and FQGNSA. The full variable domain, completed using reference TRBV7-2 and TRBJ1-2, is GAGVSQSPSNKVTEKGKDVELRCDPISGHTALYWYRQSLGQGLEFLIYFQGNSAPDKSGLPSDRFSAERTGGSVSTLTIQRTQQEDSAVYLCASSLSPHYGYTFGSGTRLTVV.

This chain connects TRBV20-1 to TRBJ2-7; 11 nucleotides align to TRBD2. Per germline, CDR1 DFQATT and CDR2 SNEGSKA (reference sequence). The CDR3 totals 17 residues. Trimming at V came to 5 bases and at J to 0 bases, leaving 12 bases not matched to a gene. Here the CDR3 reads CSALVGLAGRSSYEQYF. CDR3 bases: TGCAGTGCTCTAGTCGGACTAGCGGGTCGGAGCTCCTACGAGCAGTACTTC.

The table lists this clonotype with a few counts. The chain uses TRBV10-3 and TRBJ2-2; 8 positions match TRBD1. This CDR3 has 17 residues. Germline assignment: CDR1 ENHRY and CDR2 SYGVKD. The trim removed 7 bases at V and 6 bases at J, leaving 16 bases unmatched. CDR3 protein: CAITKAHTGGLAGELFF. CDR3 nucleotide sequence: TGTGCCATCACCAAGGCCCATACAGGGGGGTTAGCCGGGGAGCTGTTTTTT.

This clonotype was found a few times. The chain recombines TRBV20-1 with TRBJ1-2; tentatively, D is TRBD1 (5 bases). Germline V gene lookup returns CDR1 DFQATT and CDR2 SNEGSKA (reference sequence). Trimming removed 0 bases from V and 6 bases from J, with 8 bases in between. The CDR3 sequence is 12 residues long. The CDR3 region is CSARDVGDGYTF. CDR3 bases: TGCAGTGCTAGAGATGTAGGGGATGGCTACACCTTC.

This sequence joins TRBV7-9 and TRBJ1-2, with D possibly TRBD1 on 6 matching bases. Germline CDR1 reads SEHNR; CDR2 reads FQNEAQ (reference sequence). With 5 bases removed from V and 7 bases from J, the gap between germline ends came to 23 bases. The length of the CDR3 is 16 residues. DNA of the CDR3: TGTGCCAGCAGCCCCATACAGGGACCGGGTTTGCGTGGCTACACCTTC. It specifies CASSPIQGPGLRGYTF.

This chain uses TRBV7-2 with TRBJ2-7, with D perhaps TRBD1 or TRBD2 (6 bases each). The CDR3 has 14 residues. The germline gives CDR1 SGHTA, CDR2 FQGNSA. With 0 bases removed from V and 6 bases from J, the gap between germline ends came to 12 bases. CDR3 sequence (DNA): TGTGCCAGCAGCTTAGCGCAAGGGGGGCTCGAGCAGTACTTC. This translates into CASSLAQGGLEQYF.

The rearrangement links TRBV15 to TRBJ1-5; tentative D call: TRBD1 (6 bases). V was clipped by 0 bases and J by 5 bases, with 11 bases between them. CDR3 length: 15 residues. CDR1 is LNHNV, CDR2 YYDKDF, per germline (reference sequence). CDR3 nucleotides: TGTGCCACCAGCAGAGACAGGGGATCATATCAGCCCCAGCATTTT. Its translation is CATSRDRGSYQPQHF.

The V call is TRBV25-1, the J call TRBJ1-5, with D tentatively TRBD1 (5 bases). The CDR3 covers 15 residues. Trimming removed 3 bases at V and 8 bases at J, with 17 bases between. From germline, CDR1 is MGHDK and CDR2 SYGVNS. Here the CDR3 DNA reads TGTGCCAGCAGTGATTCCGTTAGGCCCAGGGAGCCCCAGCATTTT. The encoded protein is CASSDSVRPREPQHF.

This clonotype came up a few times. The CDR3 coding sequence is TGTGCCAGCAGCGTAAGTCCCAGGGTCAATGAGCAGTACTTC. It encodes CASSVSPRVNEQYF. The J gene is TRBJ2-5, the V gene TRBV9; TRBD1 might be the D (5 bases). There are 14 residues in the CDR3. The germline CDR1 and CDR2 sequences are SGDLS and YYNGEE. V lost 1 base and J lost 11, with 18 bases in between. The full variable domain, with the rest looked up from reference TRBV9 and TRBJ2-5, is DSGVTQTPKHLITATGQRVTLRCSPRSGDLSVYWYQQSLDQGLQFLIQYYNGEERAKGNILERFSAQQFPDLHSELNLSSLELGDSALYFCASSVSPRVNEQYFGPGTRLLVL.

The rearrangement links TRBV5-1 to TRBJ1-2; D call uncertain. The V and J ends lost 4 bases and 6 bases respectively, with 13 bases between them. The CDR3 sequence is 13 residues long. The germline V gene encodes CDR1 SGHRS and CDR2 YFSETQ. CDR3 in amino acids: CASSPGRSNGYTF. In DNA, the CDR3 is TGCGCCAGCAGCCCCGGGCGGTCGAATGGCTACACCTTC.